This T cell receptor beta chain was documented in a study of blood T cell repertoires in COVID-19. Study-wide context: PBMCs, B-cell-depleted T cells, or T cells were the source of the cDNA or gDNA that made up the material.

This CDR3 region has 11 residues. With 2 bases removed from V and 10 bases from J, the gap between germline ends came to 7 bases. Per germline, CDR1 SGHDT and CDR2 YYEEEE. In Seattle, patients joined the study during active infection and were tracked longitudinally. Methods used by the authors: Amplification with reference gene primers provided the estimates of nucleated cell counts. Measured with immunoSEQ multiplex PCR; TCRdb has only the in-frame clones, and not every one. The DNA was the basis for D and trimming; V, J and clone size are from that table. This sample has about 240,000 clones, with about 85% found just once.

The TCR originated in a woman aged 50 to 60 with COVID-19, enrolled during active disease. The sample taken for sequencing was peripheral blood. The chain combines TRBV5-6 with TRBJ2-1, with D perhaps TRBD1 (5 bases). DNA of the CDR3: TGTGCCAGCAGCTTTCAGGGAGAGCAGTTCTTC. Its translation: CASSFQGEQFF.